This T cell receptor (beta chain) was documented in a study of Tregs in tolerant kidney transplant recipients. Study-wide results and caveats: Few patients were studied, so findings need validation in larger groups.

Details on this clone: Its antigen is undetermined.

CDR1 is LNHDA and CDR2 is SQIVND in the germline V gene (reference sequence). The CDR3 covers 14 residues. V was clipped by 3 bases and J by 2 bases, with 11 bases between them. Recipients received nonmyeloablative bone marrow transplants from related graft donors, with transient mixed chimerism. CD4+CD25+CD127- Tregs, CD4+CD25- non-Tregs, CD4 and CD8 cells were sorted. The protocol was immunoSEQ multiplex PCR, while the TCRdb copy is restricted to in-frame clones and leaves out a portion. The top ten hold 15% to 19% of the sample, which has nearly 50,000 clones, approximately 89% seen once. The sequence came from a human patient who received a combined kidney and bone marrow transplant. The graft donor may have contributed some T cells. Sequenced material: CD8+ T cells from blood (PBMCs), taken 12 months after the transplant. This rearrangement joins TRBV19 to TRBJ2-7; TRBD1 might be the D (6 bases). The CDR3 coding sequence is TGTGCCAGTAGTATGGGGGCTAAGACCTACGAGCAGTACTTC. Translating it yields CASSMGAKTYEQYF.